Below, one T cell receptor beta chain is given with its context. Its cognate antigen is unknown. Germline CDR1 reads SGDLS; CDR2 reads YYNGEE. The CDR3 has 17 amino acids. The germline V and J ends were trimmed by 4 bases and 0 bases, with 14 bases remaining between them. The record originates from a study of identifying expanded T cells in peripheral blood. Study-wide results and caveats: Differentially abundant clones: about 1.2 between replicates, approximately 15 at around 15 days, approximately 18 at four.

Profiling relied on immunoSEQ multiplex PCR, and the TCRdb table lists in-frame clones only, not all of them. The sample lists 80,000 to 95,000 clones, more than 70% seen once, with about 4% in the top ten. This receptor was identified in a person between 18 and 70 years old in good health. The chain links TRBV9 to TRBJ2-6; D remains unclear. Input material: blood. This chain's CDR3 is CASSQPRRNSGANVLTF. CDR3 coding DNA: TGTGCCAGCAGCCAGCCACGGAGAAACTCTGGGGCCAACGTCCTGACTTTC.